Listed below are T cell receptor beta chains from one sample, sequenced in a study of shared clonotypes between healthy human individuals. The data were produced by immunoSEQ multiplex PCR, yet TCRdb's version contains in-frame clones alone and is incomplete. The sample includes about 650,000 clones, over 95% of them seen just once. The sample comprised naive CD8+ T cells sorted from blood. These receptors were taken from a woman aged 25 to 39 in good health. CDR3s include the opening cysteine and the closing phenylalanine or tryptophan. A D gene is named only where the DNA matches it firmly. Only part of the rows carry a size: once, few, many, or a class if the clone is expanded.

j_gene	abundance	v_gene	d_gene	CDR3nt	CDR3aa
TRBJ2-1	once	TRBV4-1	NA	TGCGCCAGCAGTCAAGAAGACCAATGGGGCTACAATGAGCAGTTCTTC	CASSQEDQWGYNEQFF
TRBJ2-1	NA	TRBV5-6	TRBD2	TGTGCCAGCAGCTTGGAAGATTCTAGCGGACCCTACAATGAGCAGTTCTTC	CASSLEDSSGPYNEQFF
TRBJ1-4	NA	TRBV6-5	NA	TGTGCCAGCAGTTACAGTTCCGAAAATGAAAAACTGTTTTTT	CASSYSSENEKLFF
TRBJ2-2	NA	TRBV28	NA	TGTGCCAGCAGCCAGGTAGCTGGGCCCACCGGGGAGCTGTTTTTT	CASSQVAGPTGELFF
TRBJ2-3	NA	TRBV27	NA	TGTGCCAGCAGTTTAAGGGCCAGCATTGATACGCAGTATTTT	CASSLRASIDTQYF
TRBJ2-1	NA	TRBV28	NA	TGTGCCAGCAGTCAGGGGATAACCGGGACTAACAATGAGCAGTTCTTC	CASSQGITGTNNEQFF
TRBJ2-7	NA	TRBV9	TRBD2	TGTGCCAGCAGACGAGCGGGAGGGCCTTACGAGCAGTACTTC	CASRRAGGPYEQYF
TRBJ2-7	NA	TRBV19	NA	TGTGCCACTCGGGGCCTGGTCGAGCAGTACTTC	CATRGLVEQYF
TRBJ2-2	NA	TRBV5-1	TRBD1	TGCGCCAGCAGCCCAGGGACAGGGCAGTTCGGGAGGACCGGGGAGCTGTTTTTT	CASSPGTGQFGRTGELFF
TRBJ1-5	NA	TRBV19	NA	TGTGCCAGTAGTATCTGGGGCGAGAGCAATCAGCCCCAGCATTTT	CASSIWGESNQPQHF
TRBJ1-1	NA	TRBV2	NA	TGTGCCAGCAGCGAGGATGCAAACGGTGGGGCGACTGAAGCTTTCTTT	CASSEDANGGATEAFF
TRBJ1-1	NA	TRBV7-9	NA	TGTGCTATTCTGGTAGGGAACACTGAAGCTTTCTTT	CAILVGNTEAFF
TRBJ1-2	NA	TRBV12-5	TRBD1	TGTGCTAGTGGAACCGGGACAGCAACTTATGGCTACACCTTC	CASGTGTATYGYTF
TRBJ2-1	NA	TRBV7-9	NA	TGTGCCAGCAGCTTACTGGCGGAGCAGTTCTTC	CASSLLAEQFF
TRBJ2-7	NA	TRBV28	NA	TGTGCCAGCAGTTGGAGCGTCACCCTCGCACCGCAGTACTTC	CASSWSVTLAPQYF
TRBJ2-2	NA	TRBV27	NA	TGTGCCAGCAGTTTAGCGGGCTTCGGGGGCACCGGGGAGCTGTTTTTT	CASSLAGFGGTGELFF
TRBJ2-1	NA	TRBV4-1	TRBD2	TGCGCCAGCAGCGCACGGACTAGCGATATGAATGAGCAGTTCTTC	CASSARTSDMNEQFF
TRBJ1-2	NA	TRBV28	NA	TGTGCCAGCAGTTTATTAATGGGCGGATTCTATGGCTACACCTTC	CASSLLMGGFYGYTF
TRBJ1-4	NA	TRBV27	TRBD1	TGTGCCAGCAGTTTTAAGACAGGGGGACAGGAAAAACTGTTTTTT	CASSFKTGGQEKLFF
TRBJ2-3	NA	TRBV27	NA	TGTGCCAGCAGTACGCCCGGGGGCGCCGGAGATACGCAGTATTTT	CASSTPGGAGDTQYF